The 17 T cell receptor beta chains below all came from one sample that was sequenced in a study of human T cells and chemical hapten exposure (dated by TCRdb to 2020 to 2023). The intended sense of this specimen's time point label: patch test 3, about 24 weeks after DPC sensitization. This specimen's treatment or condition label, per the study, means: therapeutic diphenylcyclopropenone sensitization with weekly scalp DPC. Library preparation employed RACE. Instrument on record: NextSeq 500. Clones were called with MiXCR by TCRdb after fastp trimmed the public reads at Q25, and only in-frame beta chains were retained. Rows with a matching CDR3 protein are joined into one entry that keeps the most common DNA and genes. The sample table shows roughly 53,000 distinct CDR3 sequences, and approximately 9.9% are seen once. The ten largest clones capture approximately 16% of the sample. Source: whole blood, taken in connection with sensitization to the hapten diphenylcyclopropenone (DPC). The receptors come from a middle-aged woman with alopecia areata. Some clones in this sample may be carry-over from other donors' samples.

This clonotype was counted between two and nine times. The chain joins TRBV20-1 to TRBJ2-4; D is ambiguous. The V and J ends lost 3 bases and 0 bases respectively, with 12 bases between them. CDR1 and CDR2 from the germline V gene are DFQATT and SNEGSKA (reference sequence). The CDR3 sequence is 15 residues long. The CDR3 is CSASNPIIAKNIQYF. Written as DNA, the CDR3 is TGCAGTGCTAGTAATCCAATAATAGCCAAAAACATTCAGTACTTC.

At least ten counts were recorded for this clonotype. DNA for the CDR3: TGCAGTGCTAGAAAACGTGGGACTGAAGCTTTCTTT. Amino acids: CSARKRGTEAFF. The V call is TRBV20-1, the J call TRBJ1-1; the D is unclear. The CDR3 covers 12 residues. V dropped 2 bases and J dropped 5 bases, with 9 bases sitting between them. CDR1 is DFQATT, CDR2 SNEGSKA, per germline (reference sequence).

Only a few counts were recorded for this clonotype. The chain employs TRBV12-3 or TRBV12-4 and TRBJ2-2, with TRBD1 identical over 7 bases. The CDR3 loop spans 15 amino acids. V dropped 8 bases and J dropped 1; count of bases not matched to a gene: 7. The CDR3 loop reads CASYRGGKNTGELFF. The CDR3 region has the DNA TGTGCCAGCTACAGAGGGGGCAAGAACACCGGGGAGCTGTTTTTT.

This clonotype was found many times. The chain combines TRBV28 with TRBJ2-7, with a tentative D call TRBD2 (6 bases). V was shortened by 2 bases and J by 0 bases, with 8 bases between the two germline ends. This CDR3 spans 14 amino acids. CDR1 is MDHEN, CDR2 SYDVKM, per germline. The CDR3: CASSLMGGSYEQYF. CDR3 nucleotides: TGTGCCAGCAGTTTAATGGGGGGCTCCTACGAGCAGTACTTC.

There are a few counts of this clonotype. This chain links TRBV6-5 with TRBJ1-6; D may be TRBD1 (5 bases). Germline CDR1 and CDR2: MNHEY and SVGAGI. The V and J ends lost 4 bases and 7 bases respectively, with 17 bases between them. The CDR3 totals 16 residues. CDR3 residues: CASSFRDVGRNSPLHF. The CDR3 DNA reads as TGTGCCAGCAGTTTCCGGGACGTTGGCCGAAATTCACCCCTCCACTTT.

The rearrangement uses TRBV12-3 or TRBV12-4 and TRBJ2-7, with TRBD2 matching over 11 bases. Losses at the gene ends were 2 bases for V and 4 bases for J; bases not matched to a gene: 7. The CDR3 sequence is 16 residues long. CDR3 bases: TGTGCCAGCAGTTTAATCCTAGCGGGGGGCCAGTACGAGCAGTACTTC. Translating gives CASSLILAGGQYEQYF.

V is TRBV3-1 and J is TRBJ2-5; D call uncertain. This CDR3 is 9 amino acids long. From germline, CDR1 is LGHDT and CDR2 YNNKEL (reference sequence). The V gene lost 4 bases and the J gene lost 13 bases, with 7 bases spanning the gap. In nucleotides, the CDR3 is TGTGCCAGCAGCCCCAGGCCGTACTTC. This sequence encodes CASSPRPYF.

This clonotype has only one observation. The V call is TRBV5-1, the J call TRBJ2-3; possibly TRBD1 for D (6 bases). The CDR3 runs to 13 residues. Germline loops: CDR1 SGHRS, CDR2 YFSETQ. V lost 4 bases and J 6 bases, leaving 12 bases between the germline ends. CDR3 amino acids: CASSLDSLDTQYF. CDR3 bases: TGCGCCAGCAGCCTGGACAGTCTGGATACGCAGTATTTT. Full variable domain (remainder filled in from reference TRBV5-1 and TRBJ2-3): KAGVTQTPRYLIKTRGQQVTLSCSPISGHRSVSWYQQTPGQGLQFLFEYFSETQRNKGNFPGRFSGRQFSNSRSEMNVSTLELGDSALYLCASSLDSLDTQYFGPGTRLTVL.

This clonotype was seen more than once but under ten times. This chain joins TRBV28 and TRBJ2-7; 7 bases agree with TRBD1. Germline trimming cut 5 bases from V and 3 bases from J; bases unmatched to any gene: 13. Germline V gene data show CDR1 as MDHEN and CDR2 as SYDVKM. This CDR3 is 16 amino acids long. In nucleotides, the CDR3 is TGTGCCAGCAGTAGTCGACAGGGTCCAACCCTCTACGAGCAGTACTTC. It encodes CASSSRQGPTLYEQYF.

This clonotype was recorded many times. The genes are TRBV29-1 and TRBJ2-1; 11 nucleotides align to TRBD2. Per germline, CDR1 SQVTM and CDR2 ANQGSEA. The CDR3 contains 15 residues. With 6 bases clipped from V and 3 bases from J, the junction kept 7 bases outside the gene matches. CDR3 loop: CSVGLAGGLYNEQFF. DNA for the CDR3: TGCAGCGTCGGGCTAGCGGGGGGCCTCTACAATGAGCAGTTCTTC.

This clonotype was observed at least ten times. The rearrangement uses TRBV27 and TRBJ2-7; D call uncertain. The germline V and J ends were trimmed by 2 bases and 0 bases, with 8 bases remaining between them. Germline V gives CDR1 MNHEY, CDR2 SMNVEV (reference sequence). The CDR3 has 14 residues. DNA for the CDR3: TGTGCCAGCAGTTTAGGTACTGGCTCCTACGAGCAGTACTTC. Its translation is CASSLGTGSYEQYF.

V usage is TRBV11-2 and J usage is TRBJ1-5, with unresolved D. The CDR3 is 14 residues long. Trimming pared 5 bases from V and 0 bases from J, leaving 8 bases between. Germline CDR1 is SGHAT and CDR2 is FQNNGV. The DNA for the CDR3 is TGTGCCAGCAGCACTGAGGGTAGCAATCAGCCCCAGCATTTT. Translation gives CASSTEGSNQPQHF.

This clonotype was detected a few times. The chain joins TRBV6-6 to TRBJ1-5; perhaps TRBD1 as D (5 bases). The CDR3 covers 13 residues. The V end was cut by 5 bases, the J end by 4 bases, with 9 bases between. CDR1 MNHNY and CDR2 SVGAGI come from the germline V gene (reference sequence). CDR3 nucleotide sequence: TGTGCCAGCAGTCAGGGTTGGAATCAGCCCCAGCATTTT. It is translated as CASSQGWNQPQHF.

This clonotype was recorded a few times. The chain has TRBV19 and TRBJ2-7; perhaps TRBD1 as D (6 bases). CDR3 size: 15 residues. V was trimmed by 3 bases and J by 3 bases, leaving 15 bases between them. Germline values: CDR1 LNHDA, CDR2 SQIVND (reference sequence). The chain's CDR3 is CASSIRQESVYEQYF. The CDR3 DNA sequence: TGTGCCAGTAGTATCAGACAGGAATCCGTCTACGAGCAGTACTTC.

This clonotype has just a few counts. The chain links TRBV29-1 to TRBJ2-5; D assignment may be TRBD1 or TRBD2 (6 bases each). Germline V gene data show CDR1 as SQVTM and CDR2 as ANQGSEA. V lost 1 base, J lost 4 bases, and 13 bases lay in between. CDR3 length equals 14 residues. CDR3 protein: CSVEGWGARETQYF. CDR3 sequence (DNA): TGCAGCGTTGAAGGTTGGGGGGCGCGAGAGACCCAGTACTTC.

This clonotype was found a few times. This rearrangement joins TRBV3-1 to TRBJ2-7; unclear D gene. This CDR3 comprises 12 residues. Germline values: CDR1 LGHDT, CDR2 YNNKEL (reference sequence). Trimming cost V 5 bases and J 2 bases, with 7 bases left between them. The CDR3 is CASSFRTYEQYF. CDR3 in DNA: TGTGCCAGCAGCTTCCGGACCTACGAGCAGTACTTC.

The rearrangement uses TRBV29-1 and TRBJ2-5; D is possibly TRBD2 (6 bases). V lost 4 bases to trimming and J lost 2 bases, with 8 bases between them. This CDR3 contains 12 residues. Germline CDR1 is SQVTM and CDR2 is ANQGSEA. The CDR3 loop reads CSVGGLQETQYF. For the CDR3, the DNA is TGCAGCGTTGGGGGACTTCAAGAGACCCAGTACTTC.